Sequencing of this T cell receptor beta chain was carried out in a study of shared T cell receptors in the human thymus. TCRdb's table, derived via immunoSEQ multiplex PCR, lists solely in-frame clones and lacks some. Here the sample spans about 660,000 clones, approximately 88% being singletons. The V end was cut by 0 bases, the J end by 3 bases, with 13 bases between. CDR1 is SGHDT, CDR2 YYEEEE, per germline. This CDR3 comprises 16 residues. The same specimen was also included in a second study, on human thymus T cells. That work states: During corrective heart surgery, resections were taken, and the thymus tissue came from them. Thymic and blood repertoires showed apparently biased V and J gene usage. Thymic TCR repertoires of unrelated people reportedly overlapped highly.

The clonotype was recovered from a boy under three years old with a congenital heart defect. The sequencing input was thymocytes. The J gene is TRBJ1-3, the V gene TRBV5-6, with D possibly TRBD1 on 5 matching bases. DNA of the CDR3: TGTGCCAGCAGCTTGGCCCCAAGGGGAGGTGGAAACACCATATATTTT. The encoded protein is CASSLAPRGGGNTIYF.